This T cell receptor beta chain appears in the sequencing data of a study of cytomegalovirus exposure and HLA in healthy donors. The donors were members of the validation cohort, which comprised under 150 subjects and was separate from the first cohort of roughly 700 subjects. The J segment lost 5 bases and the V segment lost 5 bases, leaving 6 bases of the junction unmatched. CDR3 size: 14 residues. CDR1 SGHNT and CDR2 YENEEA come from the germline V gene. The repertoire was sequenced with immunoSEQ multiplex PCR; TCRdb's copy has only in-frame clones and lacks some. The data show over 250,000 clones, around 90% seen once.

This sequence was found in a woman under 40 in good health and CMV-seropositive. What was sequenced was PBMCs. The chain joins TRBV11-3 to TRBJ2-3, with TRBD1 identical over 8 bases. Here the CDR3 reads CASSLRTGRDTQYF. CDR3 bases: TGTGCCAGCAGCCTCAGGACAGGGAGAGATACGCAGTATTTT.